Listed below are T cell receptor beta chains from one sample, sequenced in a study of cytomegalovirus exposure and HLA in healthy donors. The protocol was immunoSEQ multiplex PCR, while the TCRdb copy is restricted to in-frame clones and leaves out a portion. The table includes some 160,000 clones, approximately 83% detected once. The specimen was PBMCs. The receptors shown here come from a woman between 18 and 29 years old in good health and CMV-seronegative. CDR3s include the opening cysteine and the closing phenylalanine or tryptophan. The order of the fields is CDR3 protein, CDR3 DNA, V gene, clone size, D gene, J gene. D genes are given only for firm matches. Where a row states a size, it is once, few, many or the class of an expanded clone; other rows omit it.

cdr3_aa: CASSRDRGMNGYEQYF
cdr3_nt: TGTGCCAGCAGCCGGGACAGGGGGATGAACGGGTACGAGCAGTACTTC
v_call: TRBV5-6
clone_size: NA
d_call: TRBD1
j_call: TRBJ2-7

cdr3_aa: CASSLRTRAIGSYEQYF
cdr3_nt: TGTGCCAGCAGCTTACGTACGCGGGCTATAGGATCCTACGAGCAGTACTTC
v_call: TRBV13
clone_size: NA
d_call: NA
j_call: TRBJ2-7

cdr3_aa: CASSKGQGANSPLHF
cdr3_nt: TGTGCCTCCTCCAAGGGACAGGGGGCTAATTCACCCCTCCACTTT
v_call: TRBV6-1
clone_size: NA
d_call: TRBD1
j_call: TRBJ1-6

cdr3_aa: CASSLEASTEAFF
cdr3_nt: TGTGCCAGCAGTTTGGAGGCGAGTACTGAAGCTTTCTTT
v_call: TRBV28
clone_size: NA
d_call: NA
j_call: TRBJ1-1

cdr3_aa: CASSFRDSNTGELFF
cdr3_nt: TGTGCCAGCAGCTTCCGGGACAGCAACACCGGGGAGCTGTTTTTT
v_call: TRBV5-6
clone_size: once
d_call: TRBD1
j_call: TRBJ2-2

cdr3_aa: CASSIGGTSSFEQYF
cdr3_nt: TGTGCCAGTAGTATAGGCGGGACTAGCTCCTTCGAGCAGTACTTC
v_call: TRBV19
clone_size: NA
d_call: TRBD2
j_call: TRBJ2-7

cdr3_aa: CASSLSDPREQYF
cdr3_nt: TGTGCCAGCAGCTTATCCGATCCTAGGGAGCAGTACTTC
v_call: TRBV11-2
clone_size: once
d_call: NA
j_call: TRBJ2-7

cdr3_aa: CASSDGHYNEQFF
cdr3_nt: TGTGCCAGCAGTGACGGACACTACAATGAGCAGTTCTTC
v_call: TRBV6-4
clone_size: NA
d_call: NA
j_call: TRBJ2-1

cdr3_aa: CASRPEGTENTEAFF
cdr3_nt: TGTGCCAGCAGGCCCGAGGGCACCGAGAACACTGAAGCTTTCTTT
v_call: TRBV7-9
clone_size: NA
d_call: NA
j_call: TRBJ1-1

cdr3_aa: CASNPSSYNSPLHF
cdr3_nt: TGTGCCAGTAACCCCAGCTCCTATAATTCACCCCTCCACTTT
v_call: TRBV19
clone_size: NA
d_call: NA
j_call: TRBJ1-6

cdr3_aa: CASSTEAGASYEQYF
cdr3_nt: TGCGCCAGCAGCACCGAGGCAGGGGCTTCCTACGAGCAGTACTTC
v_call: TRBV4-1
clone_size: NA
d_call: NA
j_call: TRBJ2-7

cdr3_aa: CASSTSGEQDGDEQYF
cdr3_nt: TGTGCCAGCAGTACCTCGGGGGAACAGGACGGTGACGAGCAGTACTTC
v_call: TRBV28
clone_size: once
d_call: NA
j_call: TRBJ2-7

cdr3_aa: CASNRLSNTEAFF
cdr3_nt: TGTGCCAGCAACCGGTTGTCCAACACTGAAGCTTTCTTT
v_call: TRBV2
clone_size: NA
d_call: NA
j_call: TRBJ1-1

cdr3_aa: CASRRTGLEQTQYF
cdr3_nt: TGTGCCAGTAGAAGGACAGGGTTGGAACAGACCCAGTACTTC
v_call: TRBV19
clone_size: NA
d_call: TRBD1
j_call: TRBJ2-5

cdr3_aa: CAFLGQPGEQYF
cdr3_nt: TGTGCCTTCCTTGGACAGCCGGGCGAGCAGTACTTC
v_call: TRBV6-4
clone_size: NA
d_call: NA
j_call: TRBJ2-7

cdr3_aa: CASSDSRTVRSGNTIYF
cdr3_nt: TGTGCCAGCAGTGATTCCAGGACAGTCCGCTCTGGAAACACCATATATTTT
v_call: TRBV6-4
clone_size: NA
d_call: NA
j_call: TRBJ1-3

cdr3_aa: CASSERGRGNEQYF
cdr3_nt: TGTGCCAGCAGTGAGAGGGGCAGGGGTAACGAGCAGTACTTC
v_call: TRBV6-1
clone_size: NA
d_call: NA
j_call: TRBJ2-7

cdr3_aa: CATSRDQGGYTF
cdr3_nt: TGTGCCACCAGCAGAGATCAGGGAGGCTACACCTTC
v_call: TRBV15
clone_size: once
d_call: NA
j_call: TRBJ1-2

cdr3_aa: CASSLVSLREEAGELFF
cdr3_nt: TGTGCCAGCAGCTTAGTGTCCCTCAGGGAAGAAGCCGGGGAGCTGTTTTTT
v_call: TRBV7-9
clone_size: NA
d_call: NA
j_call: TRBJ2-2

cdr3_aa: CASSLASGDTQETQYF
cdr3_nt: TGTGCCAGCAGCTTGGCTAGCGGGGACACCCAAGAGACCCAGTACTTC
v_call: TRBV5-5
clone_size: NA
d_call: TRBD2
j_call: TRBJ2-5

cdr3_aa: CASRGQGDGEAFF
cdr3_nt: TGTGCCAGCAGGGGACAGGGAGACGGTGAAGCTTTCTTT
v_call: TRBV7-8
clone_size: NA
d_call: TRBD1
j_call: TRBJ1-1

cdr3_aa: CASSRQPVPSTDTQYF
cdr3_nt: TGTGCCAGCAGCCGACAGCCGGTTCCTAGCACAGATACGCAGTATTTT
v_call: TRBV27
clone_size: NA
d_call: NA
j_call: TRBJ2-3

cdr3_aa: CASSRTGTDTIYF
cdr3_nt: TGCGCCAGCAGCCGGACAGGGACCGACACCATATATTTT
v_call: TRBV4-1
clone_size: NA
d_call: TRBD1
j_call: TRBJ1-3

cdr3_aa: CSVEAGGRPYGYTF
cdr3_nt: TGCAGCGTTGAAGCCGGGGGGCGTCCCTATGGCTACACCTTC
v_call: TRBV29-1
clone_size: once
d_call: NA
j_call: TRBJ1-2

cdr3_aa: CASSLEGASAYEQYF
cdr3_nt: TGTGCCAGCAGCTTAGAGGGGGCCAGCGCCTACGAGCAGTACTTC
v_call: TRBV7-9
clone_size: NA
d_call: TRBD1
j_call: TRBJ2-7

cdr3_aa: CASSLDLGTGKFTPGELFF
cdr3_nt: TGTGCCAGCAGCTTAGATCTTGGGACAGGGAAGTTCACTCCCGGGGAGCTGTTTTTT
v_call: TRBV11-3
clone_size: NA
d_call: TRBD1
j_call: TRBJ2-2

cdr3_aa: CASKGIDYEQYF
cdr3_nt: TGTGCCAGCAAAGGGATCGACTACGAGCAGTACTTC
v_call: TRBV6-1
clone_size: NA
d_call: NA
j_call: TRBJ2-7

cdr3_aa: CASSVELSDTQYF
cdr3_nt: TGTGCCAGCAGCGTAGAGCTTTCAGATACGCAGTATTTT
v_call: TRBV9
clone_size: few
d_call: NA
j_call: TRBJ2-3

cdr3_aa: CASSLAPRGNTEAFF
cdr3_nt: TGTGCCAGCAGCTTAGCCCCCCGCGGGAACACTGAAGCTTTCTTT
v_call: TRBV11-3
clone_size: few
d_call: NA
j_call: TRBJ1-1

cdr3_aa: CASSREQGAYEQYF
cdr3_nt: TGTGCCAGCAGCCGGGAGCAGGGGGCCTACGAGCAGTACTTC
v_call: TRBV25-1
clone_size: NA
d_call: NA
j_call: TRBJ2-7

cdr3_aa: CSSSRDSKGINEKLFF
cdr3_nt: TGTTCCAGCAGCCGTGACAGTAAGGGGATAAATGAAAAACTGTTTTTT
v_call: TRBV7-9
clone_size: NA
d_call: NA
j_call: TRBJ1-4

cdr3_aa: CASRPGQGRGYTF
cdr3_nt: TGTGCCAGCAGACCGGGACAGGGAAGAGGCTACACCTTC
v_call: TRBV7-8
clone_size: few
d_call: TRBD1
j_call: TRBJ1-2

cdr3_aa: CASSSLGGTDNQPQHF
cdr3_nt: TGTGCCAGCAGCTCCCTCGGCGGGACAGATAATCAGCCCCAGCATTTT
v_call: TRBV5-6
clone_size: NA
d_call: TRBD1
j_call: TRBJ1-5

cdr3_aa: CASRTGQGGTEAFF
cdr3_nt: TGTGCCAGTAGGACCGGACAGGGTGGAACTGAAGCTTTCTTT
v_call: TRBV19
clone_size: NA
d_call: TRBD1
j_call: TRBJ1-1

cdr3_aa: CAISVRGGDGYTF
cdr3_nt: TGTGCCATCAGTGTGAGGGGAGGGGATGGCTACACCTTC
v_call: TRBV10-3
clone_size: NA
d_call: NA
j_call: TRBJ1-2

cdr3_aa: CASSTGFGTSGDRQYF
cdr3_nt: TGTGCCAGCAGTACTGGCTTCGGGACTAGCGGGGATCGGCAGTATTTT
v_call: TRBV7-6
clone_size: NA
d_call: TRBD2
j_call: TRBJ2-3

cdr3_aa: CASSRQAEKLFF
cdr3_nt: TGTGCCAGTAGTAGGCAGGCGGAAAAACTGTTTTTT
v_call: TRBV19
clone_size: NA
d_call: NA
j_call: TRBJ1-4

cdr3_aa: CAGKRQHHSRANTEAFF
cdr3_nt: TGTGCCGGGAAAAGACAGCACCACTCAAGAGCGAACACTGAAGCTTTCTTT
v_call: TRBV30
clone_size: once
d_call: NA
j_call: TRBJ1-1

cdr3_aa: CASSEGGRGYGYTF
cdr3_nt: TGTGCCAGCAGTGAAGGAGGCAGGGGCTATGGCTACACCTTC
v_call: TRBV2
clone_size: NA
d_call: NA
j_call: TRBJ1-2

cdr3_aa: CASSRTRDSNQPQHF
cdr3_nt: TGTGCCAGCTCACGGACAAGAGATAGCAATCAGCCCCAGCATTTT
v_call: TRBV18
clone_size: NA
d_call: NA
j_call: TRBJ1-5

cdr3_aa: CASSLDPRFKEGLSSYEQYF
cdr3_nt: TGTGCCAGCAGCTTAGACCCCCGCTTTAAGGAGGGCCTCAGCTCCTACGAGCAGTACTTC
v_call: TRBV11-3
clone_size: NA
d_call: NA
j_call: TRBJ2-7

cdr3_aa: CAWRVAGGPNTGELFF
cdr3_nt: TGTGCCTGGAGGGTAGCGGGGGGACCGAACACCGGGGAGCTGTTTTTT
v_call: TRBV30
clone_size: NA
d_call: TRBD2
j_call: TRBJ2-2

cdr3_aa: CASSSPGQGYGYTF
cdr3_nt: TGTGCCAGCAGCTCTCCGGGACAGGGGTATGGCTACACCTTC
v_call: TRBV5-5
clone_size: NA
d_call: TRBD1
j_call: TRBJ1-2

cdr3_aa: CASSWPRESSYNSPLHF
cdr3_nt: TGTGCCAGCAGCTGGCCTCGGGAAAGCTCCTATAATTCACCCCTCCACTTT
v_call: TRBV7-8
clone_size: once
d_call: NA
j_call: TRBJ1-6

cdr3_aa: CASSQDRAASYGYTF
cdr3_nt: TGCGCCAGCAGCCAAGACAGGGCCGCGTCCTATGGCTACACCTTC
v_call: TRBV4-1
clone_size: NA
d_call: NA
j_call: TRBJ1-2

cdr3_aa: CASSLGDRGTREQYF
cdr3_nt: TGCGCCAGCAGCTTGGGAGACAGGGGAACGAGGGAGCAGTACTTC
v_call: TRBV5-1
clone_size: NA
d_call: TRBD1
j_call: TRBJ2-7

cdr3_aa: CASSPGRTENQPQHF
cdr3_nt: TGCGCCAGCAGCCCCGGTAGGACAGAGAATCAGCCCCAGCATTTT
v_call: TRBV4-1
clone_size: NA
d_call: NA
j_call: TRBJ1-5

cdr3_aa: CASSIGNRGNTEAFF
cdr3_nt: TGTGCCAGTAGTATAGGGAACAGGGGAAACACTGAAGCTTTCTTT
v_call: TRBV19
clone_size: NA
d_call: TRBD1
j_call: TRBJ1-1

cdr3_aa: CASSLGQGSDTQYF
cdr3_nt: TGTGCCAGCAGCTTGGGACAGGGATCAGATACGCAGTATTTT
v_call: TRBV5-8
clone_size: NA
d_call: TRBD1
j_call: TRBJ2-3

cdr3_aa: CASSFISSNNYEQYF
cdr3_nt: TGTGCCAGCAGCTTCATCTCCAGTAACAACTACGAGCAGTACTTC
v_call: TRBV11-3
clone_size: NA
d_call: NA
j_call: TRBJ2-7

cdr3_aa: CASSPQRDSGNTIYF
cdr3_nt: TGTGCCAGCTCACCACAGAGGGACTCTGGAAACACCATATATTTT
v_call: TRBV18
clone_size: NA
d_call: NA
j_call: TRBJ1-3

cdr3_aa: CAWSVESDQPQHF
cdr3_nt: TGTGCCTGGAGTGTAGAGTCCGATCAGCCCCAGCATTTT
v_call: TRBV30
clone_size: NA
d_call: NA
j_call: TRBJ1-5

cdr3_aa: CASSPPGRGFIYEQYF
cdr3_nt: TGTGCCAGCAGCCCCCCTGGGAGGGGGTTTATCTACGAGCAGTACTTC
v_call: TRBV7-9
clone_size: once
d_call: NA
j_call: TRBJ2-7

cdr3_aa: CASSQDSGDTEAFF
cdr3_nt: TGCGCCAGCAGCCAAGATTCAGGGGACACTGAAGCTTTCTTT
v_call: TRBV4-1
clone_size: NA
d_call: NA
j_call: TRBJ1-1

cdr3_aa: CASSPQGAPLNTEAFF
cdr3_nt: TGCGCCAGCAGCCCACAGGGGGCCCCCTTGAACACTGAAGCTTTCTTT
v_call: TRBV5-1
clone_size: NA
d_call: TRBD1
j_call: TRBJ1-1

cdr3_aa: CASSPIPDRVADTQYF
cdr3_nt: TGTGCCAGCAGCCCTATACCGGACAGGGTAGCAGATACGCAGTATTTT
v_call: TRBV5-6
clone_size: NA
d_call: TRBD1
j_call: TRBJ2-3

cdr3_aa: CASQRRTGMNTEAFF
cdr3_nt: TGTGCCAGCCAGAGACGGACGGGGATGAACACTGAAGCTTTCTTT
v_call: TRBV19
clone_size: NA
d_call: NA
j_call: TRBJ1-1

cdr3_aa: CASSSAGAYEQYF
cdr3_nt: TGTGCCAGCAGCTCAGCGGGAGCATACGAGCAGTACTTC
v_call: TRBV11-2
clone_size: NA
d_call: TRBD2
j_call: TRBJ2-7